The text below deals with one T cell receptor (beta chain). The target antigen is unknown. Expressed TCRB transcripts were sequenced, since all the RNA that had been isolated was reverse transcribed. Method: immunoSEQ multiplex PCR; TCRdb's copy keeps in-frame clones and lacks some. The sample holds 680,000 or so clones, about a sixth seen once. This record belongs to a study of beta chain features in type 1 diabetes. Study-wide points: Shorter templates may be favored by PCR, equally so in patients and controls. Researchers reported that naive, central memory and Treg TCRB repertoires appeared more similar in patients than in healthy donors.

CDR1 and CDR2 from the germline V gene are LGHNA and YSLEER. Trimming left V 1 base short and J 0 bases short, with 9 bases between. The CDR3 is 16 residues long. The TCR originated in a man aged 18 to 30 in good health. The V gene is TRBV4-3, the J gene TRBJ2-2; the D is unclear. The sequencing input was naive CD4+ T cells from blood. The CDR3 region is CASSQALETNTGELFF. The DNA for the CDR3 is TGCGCCAGCAGCCAAGCCCTGGAGACGAACACCGGGGAGCTGTTTTTT.